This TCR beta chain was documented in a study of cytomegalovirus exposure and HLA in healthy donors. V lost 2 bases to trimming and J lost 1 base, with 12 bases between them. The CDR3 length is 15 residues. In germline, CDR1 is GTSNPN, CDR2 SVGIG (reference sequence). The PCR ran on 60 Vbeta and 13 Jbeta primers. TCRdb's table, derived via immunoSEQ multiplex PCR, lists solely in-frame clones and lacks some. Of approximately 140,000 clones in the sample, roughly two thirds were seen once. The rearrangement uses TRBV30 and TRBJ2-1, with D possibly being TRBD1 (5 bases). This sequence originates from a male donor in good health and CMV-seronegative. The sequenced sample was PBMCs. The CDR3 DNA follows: TGTGCCTGGAGTTTTTTAGACAGTTCCTACAATGAGCAGTTCTTC. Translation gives CAWSFLDSSYNEQFF.